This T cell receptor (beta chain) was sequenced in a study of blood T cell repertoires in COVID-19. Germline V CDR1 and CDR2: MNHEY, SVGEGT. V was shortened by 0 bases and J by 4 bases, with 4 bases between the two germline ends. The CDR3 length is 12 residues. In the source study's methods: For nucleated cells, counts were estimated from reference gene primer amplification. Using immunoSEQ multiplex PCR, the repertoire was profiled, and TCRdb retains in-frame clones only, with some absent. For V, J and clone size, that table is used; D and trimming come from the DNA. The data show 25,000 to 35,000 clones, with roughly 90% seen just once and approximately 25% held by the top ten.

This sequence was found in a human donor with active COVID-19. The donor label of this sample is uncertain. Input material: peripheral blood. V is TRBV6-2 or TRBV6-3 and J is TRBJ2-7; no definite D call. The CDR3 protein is CASSYSPYEQYF. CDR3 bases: TGTGCCAGCAGTTACTCTCCTTACGAGCAGTACTTC.